This entry describes one T cell receptor beta chain. The antigen is not known. The CDR3 is made up of 16 amino acids. Germline CDR1 reads MDHEN; CDR2 reads SYDVKM. Losses at the gene ends were 4 bases for V and 4 bases for J; bases not matched to a gene: 7. This entry comes from a study of vaccination and CD4 T cells after COVID-19. Study information: The convalescents included six males and four females, and among them two were Hispanic while seven were Caucasian.

Treatment here: roughly ten-day PBMC culture with coronavirus spike peptide pools or control peptides (ViraFEST assay). Positive SARS-CoV-2 PCR tests in convalescent patients dated from March to December 2020, pre-Alpha, Beta and Delta. Sequencing of cultured CD4+ T cell DNA used the Oncomine TCR Beta short-read assay. MiXCR, applied by TCRdb to the PCR reads, yields one record per CDR3 protein. The table shows around 18,000 distinct CDR3 sequences, with 57% occurring only once. The source is a human donor who had recovered from COVID-19. The J gene is TRBJ2-1, the V gene TRBV28; 10 bases agree with TRBD2. Sequenced input: CD4+ T cells from blood, cultured in vitro. CDR3 residues: CASSSLAGGSYNEQFF. DNA for the CDR3: TGTGCCAGCAGTTCGTTAGCGGGAGGCTCATACAATGAGCAGTTCTTC.